One and the same sample provided the 3 T cell receptor beta chains below, sequenced in a study of post-analysis software for immune sequencing data (dated by TCRdb to the mid-2010s). On the study overall, not on this receptor specifically: Roughly 5 TRBV segments, including TRBV5-6, TRBV5-1 and TRBV20-1, were significantly more frequent in patients than controls.

Libraries were prepared through PCR. TCRdb records Illumina HiSeq 2500 as the sequencer. To reduce PCR and sequencing biases, unique molecular identifiers were incorporated into the TCR beta cDNA libraries. Clones were called with MiXCR by TCRdb after fastp trimmed the public reads at Q25, and only in-frame beta chains were retained. Here each entry gathers all rows of one CDR3 protein and keeps the most common genes and DNA. The sample table shows more than 450,000 distinct CDR3 sequences, and approximately 34% are seen once. The biggest ten clones account for roughly 6% of the sample. The antigens these receptors bind are not known. Input material: blood. The receptors come from a girl aged 2 to 17 with multiple sclerosis.

In its sample, this clonotype was seen once. The gene calls are TRBV18 and TRBJ1-2; TRBD1 agrees at 9 bases. After removal of 1 base from V and 6 bases from J, the junction contained 15 bases not matched to a gene. The germline V gene has CDR1 KGHSH and CDR2 LQKENI. The CDR3 contains 18 residues. The CDR3 DNA reads TGTGCCAGCTCACCACGCCAGACAGGGGGGAAGGAGGTGGATGGCTACACCTTC. Its translation is CASSPRQTGGKEVDGYTF. Looking up the rest from reference TRBV18 and TRBJ1-2 gives the full variable domain: NAGVMQNPRHLVRRRGQEARLRCSPMKGHSHVYWYRQLPEEGLKFMVYLQKENIIDESGMPKERFSAEFPKEGPSILRIQQVVRGDSAAYFCASSPRQTGGKEVDGYTFGSGTRLTVV.

This clonotype was found once. The chain links TRBV28 to TRBJ1-2; a weak D match, TRBD1 (5 bases). Germline loops: CDR1 MDHEN, CDR2 SYDVKM. CDR3 length equals 14 residues. Trimming pared 6 bases from V and 1 base from J, leaving 12 bases between. The CDR3 loop reads CASRERGGNYGYTF. The CDR3 DNA sequence: TGTGCCAGCAGGGAAAGGGGCGGTAACTATGGCTACACCTTC.

This clonotype has more than one count but fewer than ten. The chain employs TRBV29-1 and TRBJ1-5, with D possibly TRBD1 on 6 matching bases. Germline V gives CDR1 SQVTM, CDR2 ANQGSEA. The V end was cut by 7 bases, the J end by 11 bases, with 24 bases between. This CDR3 comprises 14 residues. The CDR3 sequence: CSAAVDGGYAAQHF. CDR3 DNA: TGCAGCGCCGCAGTAGACGGGGGCTACGCGGCCCAGCATTTT.